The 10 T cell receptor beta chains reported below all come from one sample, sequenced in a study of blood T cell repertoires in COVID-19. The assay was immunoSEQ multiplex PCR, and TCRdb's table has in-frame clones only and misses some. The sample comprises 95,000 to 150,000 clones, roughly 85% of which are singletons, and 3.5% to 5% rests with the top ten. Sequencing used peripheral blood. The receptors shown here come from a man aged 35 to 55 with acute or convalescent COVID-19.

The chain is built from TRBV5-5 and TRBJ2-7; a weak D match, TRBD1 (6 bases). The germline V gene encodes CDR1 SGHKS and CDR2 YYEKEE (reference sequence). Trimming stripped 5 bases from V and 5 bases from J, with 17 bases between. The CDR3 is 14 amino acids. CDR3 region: CASSPGVSTDEQYF. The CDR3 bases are TGTGCCAGCAGTCCAGGGGTGAGTACGGACGAGCAGTACTTC.

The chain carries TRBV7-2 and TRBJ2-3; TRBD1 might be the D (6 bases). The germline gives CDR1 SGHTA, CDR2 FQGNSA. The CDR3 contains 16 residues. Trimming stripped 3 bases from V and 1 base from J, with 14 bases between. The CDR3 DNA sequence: TGTGCCAGCAGCTTGGATTGGGGGCTCGGCACAGATACGCAGTATTTT. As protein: CASSLDWGLGTDTQYF.

The CDR3 protein is CASSLDTGITMSYTF. Here the CDR3 DNA reads TGCGCCAGCAGCTTGGATACGGGGATAACTATGAGCTACACCTTC. J is TRBJ1-2 and V is TRBV5-1; D not certain. The CDR3 spans 15 residues. Trimming stripped 0 bases from V and 9 bases from J, with 18 bases between. Germline-derived CDR1 and CDR2 are SGHRS and YFSETQ.

The CDR3 sequence is CATRNGVAVETQYF. As DNA, the CDR3 is TGTGCCACCAGAAACGGGGTGGCGGTGGAGACCCAGTACTTC. This chain links TRBV6-5 with TRBJ2-5, with D possibly matching TRBD2 (5 bases). The CDR3 runs to 14 residues. Germline lookup yields CDR1 MNHEY and CDR2 SVGAGI. V lost 10 bases, J lost 5 bases, and 20 bases lay in between.

CDR3 bases: TGCAGCGTTGTACAGGGACAAACCTACGAGCAGTACTTC. Translation gives CSVVQGQTYEQYF. V usage is TRBV29-1 and J usage is TRBJ2-7; perhaps TRBD1 as D (6 bases). There are 13 residues in the CDR3. Looked up from germline, CDR1 is SQVTM and CDR2 is ANQGSEA. V shed 4 bases and J shed 2 bases, with 12 bases lying between them.

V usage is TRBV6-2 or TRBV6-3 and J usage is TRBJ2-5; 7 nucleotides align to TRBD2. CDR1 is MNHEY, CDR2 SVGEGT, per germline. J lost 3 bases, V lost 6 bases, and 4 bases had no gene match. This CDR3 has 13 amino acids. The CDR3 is CASSTSVKETQYF. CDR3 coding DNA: TGTGCCAGCAGCACTAGCGTAAAAGAGACCCAGTACTTC.

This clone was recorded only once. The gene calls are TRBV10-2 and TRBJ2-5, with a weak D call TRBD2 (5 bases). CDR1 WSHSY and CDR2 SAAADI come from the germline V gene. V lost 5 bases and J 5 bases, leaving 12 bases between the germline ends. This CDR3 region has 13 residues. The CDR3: CASSSASSETQYF. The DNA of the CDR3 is TGCGCCAGCAGTTCGGCTAGCTCGGAGACCCAGTACTTC.

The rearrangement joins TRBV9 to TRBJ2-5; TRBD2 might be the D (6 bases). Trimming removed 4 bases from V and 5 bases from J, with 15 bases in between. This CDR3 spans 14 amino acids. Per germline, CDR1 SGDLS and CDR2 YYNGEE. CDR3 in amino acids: CASSPHPGGETQYF. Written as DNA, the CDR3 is TGTGCCAGCAGCCCCCATCCCGGAGGGGAGACCCAGTACTTC.

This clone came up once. The CDR3 reads CASSLDPSGGPNEQFF. CDR3 coding DNA: TGCGCCAGCAGCTTGGACCCGTCGGGAGGGCCAAATGAGCAGTTCTTC. This chain links TRBV5-1 with TRBJ2-1, with 8 bases fitting TRBD2. The CDR3 totals 16 residues. V shed 0 bases, J shed 7 bases, and the junction held 9 bases outside the gene matches. Germline V gene data show CDR1 as SGHRS and CDR2 as YFSETQ.

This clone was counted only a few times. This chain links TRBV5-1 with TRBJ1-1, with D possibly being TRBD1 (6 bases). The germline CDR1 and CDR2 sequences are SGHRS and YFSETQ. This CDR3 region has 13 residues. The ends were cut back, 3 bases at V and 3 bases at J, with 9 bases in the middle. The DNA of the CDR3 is TGCGCCAGCAGCTCAGCAGGGGACACTGAAGCTTTCTTT. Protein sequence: CASSSAGDTEAFF.